This T cell receptor beta chain came from a study of cytomegalovirus exposure and HLA in healthy donors. Study-level points and caveats: Rarity held for most TCR sequences, but there were some public TCRs that occurred in many donors. In a later analysis, parvovirus B19, influenza, CMV and Epstein-Barr virus appeared linked to several top co-occurrence clusters.

From germline, CDR1 is SGHDT and CDR2 YYEEEE. V lost 1 base and J lost 3, with 16 bases in between. The CDR3 is made up of 16 amino acids. The PCR contained 60 Vbeta and 13 Jbeta primers. The method was immunoSEQ multiplex PCR; TCRdb's version includes in-frame clones alone and lacks a portion of them. The data contain approximately 160,000 clones, 75% to 90% of them seen just once; the ten biggest clones take up more than 1.5%. A note on this clone: Its antigen is still unknown.

The records omit this donor's CMV serostatus. This clonotype was sampled from a human donor in good health. The gene calls are TRBV5-6 and TRBJ1-2, with D unresolved. Sequenced material: PBMCs. The CDR3 region is CASSLLSLILDYGYTF. The CDR3 nucleotides read TGTGCCAGCAGCTTGTTAAGCCTAATCTTGGACTATGGCTACACCTTC.